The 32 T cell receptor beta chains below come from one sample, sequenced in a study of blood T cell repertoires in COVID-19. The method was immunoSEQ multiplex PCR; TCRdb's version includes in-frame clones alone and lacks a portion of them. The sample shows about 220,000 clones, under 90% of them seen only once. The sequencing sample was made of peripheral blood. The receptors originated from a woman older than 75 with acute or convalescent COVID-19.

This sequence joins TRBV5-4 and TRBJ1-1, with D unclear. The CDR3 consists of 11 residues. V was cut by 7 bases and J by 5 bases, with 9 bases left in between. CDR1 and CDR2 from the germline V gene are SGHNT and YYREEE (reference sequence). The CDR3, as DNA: TGTGCCAGCGGAAGGAGGACTGAAGCTTTCTTT. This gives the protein CASGRRTEAFF. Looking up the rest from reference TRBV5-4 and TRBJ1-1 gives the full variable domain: ETGVTQSPTHLIKTRGQQVTLRCSSQSGHNTVSWYQQALGQGPQFIFQYYREEENGRGNFPPRFSGLQFPNYSSELNVNALELDDSALYLCASGRRTEAFFGQGTRLTVV.

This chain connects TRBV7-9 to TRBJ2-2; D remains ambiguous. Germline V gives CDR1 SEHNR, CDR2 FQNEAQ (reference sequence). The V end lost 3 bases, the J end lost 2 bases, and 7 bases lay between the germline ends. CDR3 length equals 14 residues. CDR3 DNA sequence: TGTGCCAGCAGCTTCGCCAGAAACACCGGGGAGCTGTTTTTT. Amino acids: CASSFARNTGELFF.

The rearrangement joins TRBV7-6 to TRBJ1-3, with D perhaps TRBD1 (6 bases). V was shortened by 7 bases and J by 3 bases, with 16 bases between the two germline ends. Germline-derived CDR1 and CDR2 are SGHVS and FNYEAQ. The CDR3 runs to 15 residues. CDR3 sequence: CASMDPWTVGNTIYF. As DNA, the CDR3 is TGTGCCAGCATGGACCCATGGACAGTTGGAAACACCATATATTTT.

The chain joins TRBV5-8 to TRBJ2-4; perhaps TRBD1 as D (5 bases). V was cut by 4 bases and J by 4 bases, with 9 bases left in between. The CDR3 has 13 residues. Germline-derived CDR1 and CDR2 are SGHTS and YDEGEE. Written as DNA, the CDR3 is TGTGCCAGCAGCCTGAAGGGGAAAAACATTCAGTACTTC. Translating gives CASSLKGKNIQYF.

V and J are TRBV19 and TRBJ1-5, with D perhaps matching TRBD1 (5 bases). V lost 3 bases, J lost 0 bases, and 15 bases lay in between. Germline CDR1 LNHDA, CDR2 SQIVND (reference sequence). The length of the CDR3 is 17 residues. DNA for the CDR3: TGTGCCAGTAGTATCCGCCTGAGACAGCTTAGCAATCAGCCCCAGCATTTT. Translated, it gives CASSIRLRQLSNQPQHF.

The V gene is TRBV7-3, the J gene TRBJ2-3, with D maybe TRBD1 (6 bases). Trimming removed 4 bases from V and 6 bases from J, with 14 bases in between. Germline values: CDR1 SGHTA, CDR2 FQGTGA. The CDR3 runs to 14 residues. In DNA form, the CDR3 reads TGTGCCAGCAGCTCGGTTGGGGGCTTTGATACGCAGTATTTT. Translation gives CASSSVGGFDTQYF.

CDR3: CASSPYGKGLYEQYF. The CDR3 coding sequence is TGTGCCAGCAGCCCGTACGGGAAGGGCCTCTACGAGCAGTACTTC. This chain joins TRBV5-4 and TRBJ2-7; TRBD2 might be the D (5 bases). This CDR3 has 15 amino acids. The germline CDR1 and CDR2 sequences are SGHNT and YYREEE (reference sequence). Trimming removed 4 bases at V and 3 bases at J, with 17 bases between.

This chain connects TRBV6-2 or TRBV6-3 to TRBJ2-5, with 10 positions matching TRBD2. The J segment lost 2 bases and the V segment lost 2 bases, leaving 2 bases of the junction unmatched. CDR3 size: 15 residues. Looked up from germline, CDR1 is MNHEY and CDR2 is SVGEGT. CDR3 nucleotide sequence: TGTGCCAGCAGTTACCCGGGACTAGCGCAAGAGACCCAGTACTTC. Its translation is CASSYPGLAQETQYF.

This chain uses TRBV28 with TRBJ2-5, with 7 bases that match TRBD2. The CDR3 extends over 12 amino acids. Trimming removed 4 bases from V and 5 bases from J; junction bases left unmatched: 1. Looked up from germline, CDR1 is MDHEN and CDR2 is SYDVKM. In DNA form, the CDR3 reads TGTGCCAGCAGTTGGGGGGGGGAGACCCAGTACTTC. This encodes CASSWGGETQYF.

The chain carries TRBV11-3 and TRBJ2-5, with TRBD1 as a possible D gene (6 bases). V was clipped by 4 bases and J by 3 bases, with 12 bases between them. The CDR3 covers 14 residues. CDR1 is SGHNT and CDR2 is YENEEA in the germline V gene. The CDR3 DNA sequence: TGTGCCAGCAGCTACAGGGTTGGGAAAGAGACCCAGTACTTC. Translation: CASSYRVGKETQYF.

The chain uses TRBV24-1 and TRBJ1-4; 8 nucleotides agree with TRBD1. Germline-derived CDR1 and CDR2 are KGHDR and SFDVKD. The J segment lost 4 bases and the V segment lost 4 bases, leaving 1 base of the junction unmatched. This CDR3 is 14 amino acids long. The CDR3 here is CATSEQGGNEKLFF. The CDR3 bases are TGTGCCACCAGTGAACAGGGGGGTAATGAAAAACTGTTTTTT.

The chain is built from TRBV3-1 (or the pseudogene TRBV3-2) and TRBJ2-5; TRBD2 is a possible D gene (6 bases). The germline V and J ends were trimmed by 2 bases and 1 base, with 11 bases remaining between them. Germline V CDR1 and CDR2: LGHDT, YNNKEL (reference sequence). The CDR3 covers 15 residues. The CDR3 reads CASSQNSGSQETQYF. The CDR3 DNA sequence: TGTGCCAGCAGCCAAAATAGCGGTAGCCAAGAGACCCAGTACTTC.

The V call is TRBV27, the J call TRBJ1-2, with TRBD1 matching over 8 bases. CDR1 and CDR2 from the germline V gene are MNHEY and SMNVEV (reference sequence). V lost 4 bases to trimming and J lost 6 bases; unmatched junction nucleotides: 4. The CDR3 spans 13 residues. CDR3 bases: TGTGCCAGCAGTTACCGGACAGGGAATGGCTACACCTTC. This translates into CASSYRTGNGYTF.

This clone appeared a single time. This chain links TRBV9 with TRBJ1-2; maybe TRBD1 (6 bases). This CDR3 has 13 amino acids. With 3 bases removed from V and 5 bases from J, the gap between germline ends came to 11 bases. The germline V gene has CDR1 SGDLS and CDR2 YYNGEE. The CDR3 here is CASSGVTGYGYTF. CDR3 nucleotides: TGTGCCAGCAGCGGAGTAACAGGGTATGGCTACACCTTC.

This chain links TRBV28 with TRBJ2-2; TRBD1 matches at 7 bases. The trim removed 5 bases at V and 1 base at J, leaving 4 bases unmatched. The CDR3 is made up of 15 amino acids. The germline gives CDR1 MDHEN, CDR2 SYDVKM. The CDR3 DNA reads TGTGCCAGCAGTCTCGGACAGGTGAACACCGGGGAGCTGTTTTTT. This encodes CASSLGQVNTGELFF.

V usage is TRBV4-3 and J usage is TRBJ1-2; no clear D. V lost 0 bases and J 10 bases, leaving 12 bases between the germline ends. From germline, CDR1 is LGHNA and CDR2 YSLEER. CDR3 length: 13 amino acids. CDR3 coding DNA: TGCGCCAGCAGCCAAGAGGAGGGCCTACTCTACACCTTC. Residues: CASSQEEGLLYTF.

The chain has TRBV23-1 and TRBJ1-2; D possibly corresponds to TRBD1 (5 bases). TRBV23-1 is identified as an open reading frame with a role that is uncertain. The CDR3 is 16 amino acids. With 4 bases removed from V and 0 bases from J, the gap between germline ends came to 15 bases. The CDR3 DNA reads TGCGCCAGCAGTCGGGGCAGGGTCAGCCCTAACTATGGCTACACCTTC. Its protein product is CASSRGRVSPNYGYTF.

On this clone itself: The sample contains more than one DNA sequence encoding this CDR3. CDR3 coding DNA: TGCGCCAGCAGCTTGGCGGGAAACTATGGCTACACCTTC. Encoded protein: CASSLAGNYGYTF. The V call is TRBV5-1, the J call TRBJ1-2; D not certain. The germline V gene has CDR1 SGHRS and CDR2 YFSETQ. V lost 0 bases, J lost 2 bases, and 5 bases lay in between. The CDR3 extends over 13 amino acids.

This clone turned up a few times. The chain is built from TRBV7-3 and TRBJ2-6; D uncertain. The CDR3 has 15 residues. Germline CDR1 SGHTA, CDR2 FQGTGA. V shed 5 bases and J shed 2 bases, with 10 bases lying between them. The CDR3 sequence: CASSPEAAGANVLTF. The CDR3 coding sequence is TGTGCCAGCAGCCCCGAGGCAGCTGGGGCCAACGTCCTGACTTTC.

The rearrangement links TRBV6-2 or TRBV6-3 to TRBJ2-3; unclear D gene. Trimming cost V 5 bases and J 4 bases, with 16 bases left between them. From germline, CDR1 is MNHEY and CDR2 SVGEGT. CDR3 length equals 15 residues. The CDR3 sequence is CASSPSSVHADTQYF. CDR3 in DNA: TGTGCCAGCAGTCCCTCCTCGGTCCACGCAGATACGCAGTATTTT.

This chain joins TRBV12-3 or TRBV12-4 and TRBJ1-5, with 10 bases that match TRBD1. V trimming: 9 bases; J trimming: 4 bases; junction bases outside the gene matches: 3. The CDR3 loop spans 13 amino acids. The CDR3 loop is CASRTGGNQPQHF. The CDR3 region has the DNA TGTGCCAGTCGGACAGGGGGAAATCAGCCCCAGCATTTT.

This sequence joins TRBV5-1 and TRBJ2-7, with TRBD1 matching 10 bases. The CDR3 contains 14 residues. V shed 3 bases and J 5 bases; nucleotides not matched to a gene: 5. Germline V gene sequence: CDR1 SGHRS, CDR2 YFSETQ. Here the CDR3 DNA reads TGCGCCAGCAGCTATCGACAGGGGGCGGACGAGCAGTACTTC. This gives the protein CASSYRQGADEQYF.

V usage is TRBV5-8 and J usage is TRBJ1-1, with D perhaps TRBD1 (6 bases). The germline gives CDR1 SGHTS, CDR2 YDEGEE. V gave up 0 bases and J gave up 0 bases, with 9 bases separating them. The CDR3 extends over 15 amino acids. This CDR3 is CASSLVWTVNTEAFF. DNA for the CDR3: TGTGCCAGCAGCTTGGTGTGGACAGTGAACACTGAAGCTTTCTTT.

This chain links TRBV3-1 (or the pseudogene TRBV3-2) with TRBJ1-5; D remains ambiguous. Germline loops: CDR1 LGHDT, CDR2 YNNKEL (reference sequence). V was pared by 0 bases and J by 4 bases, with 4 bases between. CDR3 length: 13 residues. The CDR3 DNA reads TGTGCCAGCAGCCAAGACGTTAATCAGCCCCAGCATTTT. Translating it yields CASSQDVNQPQHF.

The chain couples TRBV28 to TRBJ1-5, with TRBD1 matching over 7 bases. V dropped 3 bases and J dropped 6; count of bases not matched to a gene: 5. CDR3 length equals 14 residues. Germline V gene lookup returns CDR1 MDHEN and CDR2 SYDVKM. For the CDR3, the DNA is TGTGCCAGCAGTTTCGTAGGGGGCCCTCAGCCCCAGCATTTT. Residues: CASSFVGGPQPQHF.

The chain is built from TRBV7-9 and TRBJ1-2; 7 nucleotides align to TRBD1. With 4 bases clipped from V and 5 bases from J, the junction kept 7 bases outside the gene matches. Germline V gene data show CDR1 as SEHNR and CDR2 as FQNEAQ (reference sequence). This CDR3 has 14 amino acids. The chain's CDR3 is CASSSPPGGYGYTF. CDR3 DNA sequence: TGTGCCAGCAGCTCGCCCCCAGGGGGATATGGCTACACCTTC.

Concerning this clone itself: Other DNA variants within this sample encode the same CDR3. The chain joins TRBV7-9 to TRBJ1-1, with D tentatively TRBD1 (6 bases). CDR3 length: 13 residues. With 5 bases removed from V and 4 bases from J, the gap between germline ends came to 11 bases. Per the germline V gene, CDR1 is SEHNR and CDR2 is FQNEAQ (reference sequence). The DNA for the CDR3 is TGTGCCAGCAGCCTACAGGGTGGCACTGAAGCTTTCTTT. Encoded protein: CASSLQGGTEAFF.

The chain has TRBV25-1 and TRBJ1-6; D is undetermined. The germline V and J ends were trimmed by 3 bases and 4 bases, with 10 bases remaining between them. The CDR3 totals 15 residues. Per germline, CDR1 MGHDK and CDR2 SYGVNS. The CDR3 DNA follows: TGTGCCAGCAGTGACCGGCGGGGTTATAATTCACCCCTCCACTTT. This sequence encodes CASSDRRGYNSPLHF.

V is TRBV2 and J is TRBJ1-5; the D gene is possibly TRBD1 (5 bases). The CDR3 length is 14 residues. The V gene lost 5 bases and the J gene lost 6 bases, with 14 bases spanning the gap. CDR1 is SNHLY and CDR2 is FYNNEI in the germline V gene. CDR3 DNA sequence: TGTGCCAGCAGTCCAGGGCTGGGAAGTCAGCCCCAGCATTTT. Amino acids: CASSPGLGSQPQHF. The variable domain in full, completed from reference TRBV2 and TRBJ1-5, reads EPEVTQTPSHQVTQMGQEVILRCVPISNHLYFYWYRQILGQKVEFLVSFYNNEISEKSEIFDDQFSVERPDGSNFTLKIRSTKLEDSAMYFCASSPGLGSQPQHFGDGTRLSIL.

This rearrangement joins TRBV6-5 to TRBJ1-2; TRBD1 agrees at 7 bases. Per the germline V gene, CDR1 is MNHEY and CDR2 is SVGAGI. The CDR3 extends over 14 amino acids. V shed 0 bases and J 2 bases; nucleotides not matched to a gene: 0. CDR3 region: CASSYSTGNYGYTF. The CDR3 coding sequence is TGTGCCAGCAGTTACTCGACAGGGAACTATGGCTACACCTTC.

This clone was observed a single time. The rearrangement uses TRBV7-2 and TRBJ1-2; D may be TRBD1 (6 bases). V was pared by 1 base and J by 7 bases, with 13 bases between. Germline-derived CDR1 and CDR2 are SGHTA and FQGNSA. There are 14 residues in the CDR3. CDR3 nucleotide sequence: TGTGCCAGCAGCTTAGGACAGGTCGTTGGTGGCTACACCTTC. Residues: CASSLGQVVGGYTF.

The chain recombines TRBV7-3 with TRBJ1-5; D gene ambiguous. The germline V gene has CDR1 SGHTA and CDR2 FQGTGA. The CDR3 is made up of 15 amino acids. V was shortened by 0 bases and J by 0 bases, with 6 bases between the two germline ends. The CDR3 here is CASSLTYDSNQPQHF. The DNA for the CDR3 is TGTGCCAGCAGCTTAACCTACGATAGCAATCAGCCCCAGCATTTT.